This paragraph reports one TCR beta chain. Trimming took 4 bases from V and 6 from J; bases not matched to a gene: 10. CDR1 is KGHDR, CDR2 SFDVKD, per germline. This CDR3 is built from 15 residues. This record belongs to a study of blood T cell repertoires in COVID-19. Study information: Acute and convalescent COVID-19 specimens originated in the United States, Italy and Spain.

Authors' processing steps: Reference gene primers were amplified, and this amplification served to estimate nucleated cell counts. Generated by immunoSEQ multiplex PCR, the TCRdb table keeps only in-frame clones and is missing some. V and J calls and clone size are given by that table; D and trimming were obtained from the DNA. The table lists about 150,000 clones, more than 70% of them singletons, with around 3% in the top ten. Sequenced: peripheral blood. The chain couples TRBV24-1 to TRBJ1-2; 7 nucleotides agree with TRBD1. The clonotype was recovered from a man aged 60-69 years with acute or convalescent COVID-19. CDR3 loop: CATSDPRQGGDGYTF. CDR3 in DNA: TGTGCCACCAGTGACCCTCGACAGGGTGGGGATGGCTACACCTTC.